This T cell receptor beta chain is drawn from a study of blood T cell repertoires in COVID-19. Study information: The origin of the acute and convalescent COVID-19 samples was the United States, Italy and Spain.

The CDR3 is 16 residues long. The germline gives CDR1 KGHSH, CDR2 LQKENI. V lost 6 bases to trimming and J lost 1 base, with 18 bases between them. This clone showed up just a few times. Source study methods: Cell counts per sample came from amplifying reference gene primers. The table came from immunoSEQ multiplex PCR; TCRdb's copy has only in-frame clones and leaves some out. Clone size and the V and J calls come from that table; the DNA yielded D and trimming. The data show some 170,000 clones, roughly 90% seen once. Sequenced input: peripheral blood. The TCR was taken from a woman in her 50s with acute or convalescent COVID-19. V usage is TRBV18 and J usage is TRBJ1-1; D uncertain. As DNA, the CDR3 is TGTGCCAGCTCTCCAGTCCGTGGACTGCGGAACACTGAAGCTTTCTTT. This translates into CASSPVRGLRNTEAFF.